A single sample gave rise to the 23 T cell receptor beta chains below, sequenced in a study of T cell repertoires in cytomegalovirus infection. In TCRdb, the reads were re-called with MiXCR into one record per CDR3 protein. The sample includes some 99,000 distinct CDR3 sequences, about 30% seen only once; the top ten take 80% to 85%. No antigen has been identified for these receptors. Sample: CD8+ T cells from cultured PBMCs, taken from culture after CMV antigen stimulation. The origin of the receptors is a human donor in good health (CMV status not recorded). Some clones in this sample may be carry-over from other donors' samples.

V is TRBV27 and J is TRBJ2-1, with 11 bases lining up with TRBD2. This CDR3 comprises 16 residues. The J segment lost 7 bases and the V segment lost 2 bases, leaving 7 bases of the junction unmatched. Germline V gene sequence: CDR1 MNHEY, CDR2 SMNVEV (reference sequence). CDR3 sequence: CASSLVASGGRNEQFF. For the CDR3, the DNA is TGTGCCAGCAGTTTAGTGGCTAGCGGGGGGAGGAATGAGCAGTTCTTC.

This clonotype was picked up many times. The CDR3 sequence: CASSPQGNRGYTF. The CDR3 DNA is TGTGCCAGCAGTCCACAGGGAAATCGTGGCTACACCTTC. V and J are TRBV7-2 and TRBJ1-2; D possibly corresponds to TRBD1 (6 bases). Trimming shortened V by 6 bases and J by 7 bases, and 15 bases separated the two germline ends. The CDR3 sequence is 13 residues long. Germline V lookup: CDR1 SGHTA, CDR2 FQGNSA.

The chain is built from TRBV28 and TRBJ2-7; 7 bases are shared with TRBD2. Germline values: CDR1 MDHEN, CDR2 SYDVKM. The CDR3 totals 15 residues. The V gene end was trimmed by 6 bases and the J gene end by 3 bases; junction bases not matched to a gene: 11. CDR3 loop: CASRSLAGDGYEQYF. The CDR3 bases are TGTGCCAGCAGGTCGCTGGCGGGGGACGGCTACGAGCAGTACTTC.

This clonotype occurred many times. The chain has TRBV7-2 and TRBJ2-5, with a possible D match to TRBD2 (5 bases). The germline V and J ends were trimmed by 7 bases and 0 bases, with 15 bases remaining between them. The CDR3 length is 15 residues. Germline assignment: CDR1 SGHTA and CDR2 FQGNSA. The CDR3 reads CASTADGLYQETQYF. The CDR3 nucleotides are TGTGCCAGCACCGCGGACGGACTGTACCAAGAGACCCAGTACTTC.

The chain links TRBV20-1 to TRBJ1-2, with TRBD1 matching 7 bases. The CDR3 spans 15 residues. With V trimmed by 3 bases and J by 2 bases, 9 bases remained unmatched. Germline V gene lookup returns CDR1 DFQATT and CDR2 SNEGSKA (reference sequence). This CDR3 reads CSARVETGDNYGYTF. CDR3 coding DNA: TGCAGTGCTAGGGTTGAAACAGGGGACAACTATGGCTACACCTTC.

This clonotype turned up a few times. The J gene is TRBJ2-7, the V gene TRBV19; TRBD2 matches 8 bases. The CDR3 consists of 13 residues. V was pared by 5 bases and J by 3 bases, with 3 bases of the junction left unmatched. The germline V gene encodes CDR1 LNHDA and CDR2 SQIVND (reference sequence). CDR3 nucleotide sequence: TGTGCCAGTAGTCCCGGGGGGGTCTACGAGCAGTACTTC. Translating gives CASSPGGVYEQYF.

This clonotype was seen only a few times. V is TRBV7-2 and J is TRBJ2-7, with TRBD1 matching 7 bases. Germline CDR1 reads SGHTA; CDR2 reads FQGNSA. J was trimmed by 6 bases and V by 4 bases; bases with no gene match: 12. This CDR3 is built from 15 residues. The chain's CDR3 is CASSSPEQGNLEQYF. The CDR3 DNA sequence: TGTGCCAGCAGCTCCCCGGAACAGGGGAATCTCGAGCAGTACTTC.

V gene TRBV25-1 combines with J gene TRBJ1-3; D may be TRBD1 (6 bases). The CDR3 length is 14 residues. From germline, CDR1 is MGHDK and CDR2 SYGVNS. Deletions cut 2 bases from V and 4 bases from J, with 9 bases between. CDR3 loop: CASSEGGLGNTIYF. In nucleotides, the CDR3 is TGTGCCAGCAGTGAAGGGGGGCTAGGAAACACCATATATTTT.

This clonotype was detected only a few times. The CDR3 DNA follows: TGCGCCAGCAGGACGACAGAGGTTACCTTCGAGCAGTACTTC. This codes for CASRTTEVTFEQYF. This sequence joins TRBV4-1 and TRBJ2-7; D is perhaps TRBD1 (5 bases). Deletions cut 6 bases from V and 6 bases from J, with 18 bases between. The CDR3 covers 14 residues. The germline CDR1 and CDR2 sequences are MGHRA and YSYEKL.

The sample holds a few counts of this clonotype. V and J are TRBV19 and TRBJ1-1; 9 positions agree with TRBD1. Germline V CDR1 and CDR2: LNHDA, SQIVND (reference sequence). Unmatched junction bases numbered 7, after V lost 10 bases and J lost 1 base. CDR3 length equals 14 residues. The CDR3 DNA reads TGTGCCACCTCCTCGGACAGGGGGAACACTGAAGCTTTCTTT. Translating gives CATSSDRGNTEAFF. The full variable domain, with the rest looked up from reference TRBV19 and TRBJ1-1, is DGGITQSPKYLFRKEGQNVTLSCEQNLNHDAMYWYRQDPGQGLRLIYYSQIVNDFQKGDIAEGYSVSREKKESFPLTVTSAQKNPTAFYLCATSSDRGNTEAFFGQGTRLTVV.

The V gene is TRBV5-4, the J gene TRBJ2-1, with TRBD1 identical over 10 bases. V was pared by 5 bases and J by 8 bases, with 7 bases of the junction left unmatched. Germline V gene data show CDR1 as SGHNT and CDR2 as YYREEE (reference sequence). The CDR3 is 14 amino acids. This CDR3 reads CASRRGTGVDEQFF. The CDR3 bases are TGTGCCAGCAGGCGTGGGACAGGGGTGGATGAGCAGTTCTTC.

This clonotype was seen a handful of times. The CDR3 DNA is TGCGCCAGCAGCCAGGCCGGATGGGGAGGGTTCACTGAAGCTTTCTTT. It yields the protein CASSQAGWGGFTEAFF. The rearrangement uses TRBV4-1 and TRBJ1-1; no definite D call. The CDR3 consists of 16 residues. The germline V and J ends were trimmed by 3 bases and 4 bases, with 18 bases remaining between them. Germline assignment: CDR1 MGHRA and CDR2 YSYEKL.

This clonotype was counted a few times. The chain is built from TRBV7-9 and TRBJ1-2, with D perhaps TRBD1 (6 bases). Germline V gene data show CDR1 as SEHNR and CDR2 as FQNEAQ (reference sequence). V was pared by 3 bases and J by 4 bases, with 9 bases between. The CDR3 has 13 residues. CDR3 sequence reads: CASSLVGGYGYTF. The CDR3 nucleotides are TGTGCCAGCAGCTTGGTAGGGGGCTATGGCTACACCTTC.

The rearrangement joins TRBV11-2 to TRBJ2-7; no firm D call. The CDR3 has 14 amino acids. V lost 1 base to trimming and J lost 2 bases, with 9 bases between them. Germline V CDR1 and CDR2: SGHAT, FQNNGV. CDR3 coding DNA: TGTGCCAGCAGCTTAGTTGGGCTAACCTACGAGCAGTACTTC. As protein: CASSLVGLTYEQYF.

In its sample, this clonotype was seen once. This chain links TRBV7-1 with TRBJ2-5; a possible D gene is TRBD2 (5 bases). TRBV7-1 qualifies as an ORF whose function is uncertain. This CDR3 contains 14 residues. Trimming stripped 6 bases from V and 2 bases from J, with 13 bases between. CDR3 DNA sequence: TGTGCCAGCAGGAAGGAGGAGCCGCAAGAGACCCAGTACTTC. Amino acid sequence: CASRKEEPQETQYF.

Concerning this clonotype itself: This clone may be a read error of a much larger clone one base away. This rearrangement joins TRBV7-2 to TRBJ1-3, with 7 nucleotides matching TRBD1. V lost 10 bases, J lost 0 bases, and 9 bases stayed unmatched. The CDR3 has 15 amino acids. Germline values: CDR1 SGHTA, CDR2 FQGNSA. The CDR3 DNA is TGTGCCAACATGGACAGGATGAACTCTGGAAACACCATATATTTT. Translating it yields CANMDRMNSGNTIYF.

This clonotype has just a few counts. V gene TRBV7-3 combines with J gene TRBJ2-3, with 12 bases matching TRBD2. The V segment lost 4 bases and the J segment 1 base; nucleotides outside the gene matches: 9. Germline V lookup: CDR1 SGHTA, CDR2 FQGTGA. The CDR3 runs to 18 residues. This CDR3 reads CASSSSGLAGLRTDTQYF. The CDR3 bases are TGTGCCAGCAGCTCATCAGGACTAGCGGGACTTCGCACAGATACGCAGTATTTT.

V usage is TRBV10-3 and J usage is TRBJ2-2; D possibly corresponds to TRBD2 (5 bases). V lost 4 bases, J lost 4 bases, and 13 bases lay in between. Germline CDR1 reads ENHRY; CDR2 reads SYGVKD. This CDR3 is 15 amino acids long. The CDR3 is CAISVAGESTGELFF. CDR3 sequence (DNA): TGTGCCATCAGTGTGGCCGGGGAGAGCACCGGGGAGCTGTTTTTT.

Comments on this clonotype: The DNA is left out, because the CDR3 cannot be placed on it with certainty; the CDR3 is given as TCRdb lists it. V and J are TRBV27 and TRBJ2-5; TRBD1 is taken as the D call from the table, unchecked against the DNA. Germline V gene data show CDR1 as MNHEY and CDR2 as SMNVEV (reference sequence). Ends included, the CDR3 has 16 residues. The CDR3 loop is CASSFVGQGARESQYF.

The genes are TRBV27 and TRBJ2-7, with D perhaps TRBD1 (6 bases). Germline V CDR1 and CDR2: MNHEY, SMNVEV (reference sequence). Trimming removed 4 bases at V and 0 bases at J, with 19 bases between. The CDR3 contains 17 residues. The CDR3 spells CASSSSWGTGSSYEQYF. CDR3 in DNA: TGTGCCAGCAGTTCCAGTTGGGGAACAGGGAGCTCCTACGAGCAGTACTTC.

V usage is TRBV7-6 and J usage is TRBJ1-1; D gene ambiguous. V lost 1 base and J 1 base, leaving 13 bases between the germline ends. Germline assignment: CDR1 SGHVS and CDR2 FNYEAQ. There are 16 residues in the CDR3. CDR3 DNA: TGTGCCAGCAGCTTAGGCCTCGACACTCCGAACACTGAAGCTTTCTTT. It yields the protein CASSLGLDTPNTEAFF.

This clonotype was detected a few times. V is TRBV19 and J is TRBJ1-1; D might be TRBD1 (5 bases). The germline V gene encodes CDR1 LNHDA and CDR2 SQIVND (reference sequence). Trimming cost V 5 bases and J 3 bases, with 13 bases left between them. CDR3 length equals 14 residues. CDR3 DNA sequence: TGTGCCAGTAGTCTTGGGGGTGGGGACACTGAAGCTTTCTTT. Translating it yields CASSLGGGDTEAFF.

This clonotype turned up a few times. V gene TRBV7-9 combines with J gene TRBJ2-2; no definite D call. This CDR3 is built from 19 residues. From germline, CDR1 is SEHNR and CDR2 FQNEAQ (reference sequence). Trimming took 0 bases from V and 0 from J, leaving 17 bases between them. CDR3 coding DNA: TGTGCCAGCAGCTTAGCGGTCGCCCTCGGCGTTGCGAACACCGGGGAGCTGTTTTTT. It specifies CASSLAVALGVANTGELFF. Full variable domain (remainder filled in from reference TRBV7-9 and TRBJ2-2): DTGVSQNPRHKITKRGQNVTFRCDPISEHNRLYWYRQTLGQGPEFLTYFQNEAQLEKSRLLSDRFSAERPKGSFSTLEIQRTEQGDSAMYLCASSLAVALGVANTGELFFGEGSRLTVL.